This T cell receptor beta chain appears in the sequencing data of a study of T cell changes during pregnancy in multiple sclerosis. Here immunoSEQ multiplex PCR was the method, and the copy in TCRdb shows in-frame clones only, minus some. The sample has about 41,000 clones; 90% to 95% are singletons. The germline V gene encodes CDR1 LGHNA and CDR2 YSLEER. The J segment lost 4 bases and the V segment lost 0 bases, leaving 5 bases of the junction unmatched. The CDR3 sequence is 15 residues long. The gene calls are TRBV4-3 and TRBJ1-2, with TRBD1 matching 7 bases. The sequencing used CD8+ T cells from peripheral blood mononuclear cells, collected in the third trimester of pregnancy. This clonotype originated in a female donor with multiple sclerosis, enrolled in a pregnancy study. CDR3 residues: CASSQDLGQVYGYTF. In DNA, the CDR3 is TGCGCCAGCAGCCAAGATCTTGGACAGGTCTATGGCTACACCTTC.